Shown below are 4 T cell receptor beta chains from a single sample sequenced in a study of shared clonotypes between healthy human individuals. The repertoire was sequenced with immunoSEQ multiplex PCR; TCRdb's copy has only in-frame clones and lacks some. The sample gives roughly 2,000,000 clones, 80% to 95% of which show up once; around 1.7% is in the top ten. Positively selected for CCR7, the CD45RO-negative cells used as naive CD8 cells excluded terminally differentiated effector memory CD45RA+ cells. Sequencing was performed on naive CD8+ T cells from PBMCs. The source of these receptors is a young man in good health. Some clones in this sample may be carry-over from other donors' samples.

V is TRBV27 and J is TRBJ2-3, with 8 bases aligning to TRBD1. CDR1 and CDR2 from the germline V gene are MNHEY and SMNVEV (reference sequence). The CDR3 runs 16 residues. The J segment lost 5 bases and the V segment lost 8 bases, leaving 15 bases of the junction unmatched. The CDR3 coding sequence is TGTGCCAGCGCCTTCAATCCCAGGGGGCGAGAAGATACGCAGTATTTT. This translates into CASAFNPRGREDTQYF.

J is TRBJ1-4 and V is TRBV7-9; 12 bases agree with TRBD1. This CDR3 spans 17 amino acids. J was trimmed by 4 bases and V by 5 bases; bases with no gene match: 8. Germline CDR1 and CDR2: SEHNR and FQNEAQ (reference sequence). CDR3 DNA: TGTGCCAGCAGCCCCGGGGACAGGGGGCCTATTAATGAAAAACTGTTTTTT. It codes for CASSPGDRGPINEKLFF.

This chain links TRBV6-6 with TRBJ1-1, with TRBD1 identical over 11 bases. The CDR3 has 13 residues. Trimming took 6 bases from V and 7 from J; bases not matched to a gene: 4. Germline-derived CDR1 and CDR2 are MNHNY and SVGAGI (reference sequence). CDR3 bases: TGTGCCAGCAGCGGACAGGGGGCGAGTGAAGCTTTCTTT. This gives the protein CASSGQGASEAFF.

The chain employs TRBV29-1 and TRBJ2-7; possibly TRBD2 for D (6 bases). V lost 0 bases, J lost 3 bases, and 15 bases lay in between. This CDR3 region has 15 residues. Looked up from germline, CDR1 is SQVTM and CDR2 is ANQGSEA. The DNA of the CDR3 is TGCAGCGTTGAAGATAGGAGGGAGTCCGGCTACGAGCAGTACTTC. Translated, it gives CSVEDRRESGYEQYF.